The 30 T cell receptor beta chains listed next were all sequenced from one sample in a study of T cell responses to AZD1222 COVID-19 vaccine. The assay was immunoSEQ multiplex PCR, and TCRdb's table has in-frame clones only and misses some. The top ten clones hold roughly 13% of a sample with approximately 110,000 clones, nearly 90% of them seen once. Here the sequenced sample was peripheral blood, taken on day 0 of MenACWY control vaccination. The source is an adult in good health.

V gene TRBV9 combines with J gene TRBJ2-7; 8 bases are a match to TRBD1. CDR3 length: 12 residues. The J segment lost 6 bases and the V segment lost 3 bases, leaving 2 bases of the junction unmatched. Germline CDR1 is SGDLS and CDR2 is YYNGEE. The CDR3 DNA reads as TGTGCCAGCAGCGCCGGGACAGGCGAGCAGTACTTC. Protein sequence: CASSAGTGEQYF.

This clone appeared a single time. The CDR3 nucleotides are TGTGCCAGCAGTGCCTTCGGAGATGGCGGGGCATACAATGAGCAGTTCTTC. It is translated as CASSAFGDGGAYNEQFF. The rearrangement links TRBV27 to TRBJ2-1, with D perhaps TRBD2 (6 bases). CDR1 and CDR2 (germline): MNHEY, SMNVEV (reference sequence). The CDR3 has 17 amino acids. V lost 5 bases and J 4 bases, leaving 21 bases between the germline ends.

The rearrangement uses TRBV10-3 and TRBJ2-7; D is perhaps TRBD2 (5 bases). The CDR3 is 13 residues long. V lost 6 bases, J lost 2 bases, and 11 bases lay in between. Germline lookup yields CDR1 ENHRY and CDR2 SYGVKD. DNA of the CDR3: TGTGCCATCAGCGGCGGACTCGCCTACGAGCAGTACTTC. Translation: CAISGGLAYEQYF.

This chain uses TRBV6-6 with TRBJ2-7; TRBD1 might be the D (6 bases). V lost 6 bases, J lost 6 bases, and 18 bases lay in between. From germline, CDR1 is MNHNY and CDR2 SVGAGI (reference sequence). This CDR3 is 14 amino acids long. The CDR3: CASSDGTYPSEQYF. The CDR3 nucleotides are TGTGCCAGCAGCGACGGGACATACCCCTCCGAGCAGTACTTC.

With respect to this clone: Other nucleotide sequences in the sample specify the same CDR3. The chain combines TRBV18 with TRBJ2-1; 9 bases agree with TRBD2. Germline V lookup: CDR1 KGHSH, CDR2 LQKENI. Unmatched junction bases numbered 3, after V lost 1 base and J lost 5 bases. CDR3 length: 15 amino acids. This CDR3 is CASSPLAGANNEQFF. The CDR3 nucleotides are TGTGCCAGCTCACCACTAGCGGGAGCGAACAATGAGCAGTTCTTC.

This clone was picked up a small number of times. V and J are TRBV30 and TRBJ1-4; D is ambiguous. The V gene lost 4 bases and the J gene lost 2 bases, with 5 bases spanning the gap. The V gene's germline CDR1 is GTSNPN and CDR2 SVGIG (reference sequence). This CDR3 has 12 residues. CDR3 sequence reads: CAWKGTNEKLFF. DNA for the CDR3: TGTGCCTGGAAGGGCACTAATGAAAAACTGTTTTTT.

The rearrangement links TRBV10-3 to TRBJ1-1; D is ambiguous. This CDR3 has 15 amino acids. Deletions cut 2 bases from V and 6 bases from J, with 16 bases between. Germline V lookup: CDR1 ENHRY, CDR2 SYGVKD. CDR3 bases: TGTGCCATCAGTGAGCCGGCCGTGGAAGGCTCTGAAGCTTTCTTT. It yields the protein CAISEPAVEGSEAFF.

The rearrangement joins TRBV4-2 to TRBJ1-3; D may be TRBD1 (6 bases). Germline V CDR1 and CDR2: LGHNA, YNFKEQ. CDR3 length: 16 residues. The V gene lost 7 bases and the J gene lost 0 bases, with 16 bases spanning the gap. DNA for the CDR3: TGTGCCAGCACTCGTCGTGGGGGGCTCTCTGGAAACACCATATATTTT. This translates into CASTRRGGLSGNTIYF.

This clone was found once. The rearrangement uses TRBV28 and TRBJ1-2; tentative D call: TRBD1 (5 bases). Trimming took 5 bases from V and 4 from J, leaving 11 bases between them. Germline values: CDR1 MDHEN, CDR2 SYDVKM. The CDR3 length is 13 residues. CDR3 in amino acids: CASSPPGGYGYTF. The CDR3 DNA is TGTGCCAGCAGTCCCCCCGGGGGCTATGGCTACACCTTC.

The CDR3 DNA reads TGTGCCAGCAGTTCAGGGCAGCAAGAGACCCAGTACTTC. It translates to CASSSGQQETQYF. V is TRBV28 and J is TRBJ2-5; D is perhaps TRBD1 (5 bases). V was cut by 4 bases and J by 2 bases, with 8 bases left in between. CDR3 length: 13 residues. Germline CDR1 MDHEN, CDR2 SYDVKM.

The chain combines TRBV7-8 with TRBJ1-2; the D gene is possibly TRBD1 (5 bases). CDR1 is SGHVS and CDR2 is FQNEAQ in the germline V gene. The CDR3 sequence is 14 residues long. Trimming took off 5 bases at V and 6 bases at J, with 16 bases between the two ends. The CDR3 region has the DNA TGTGCCAGCAGCCGAGATATCGGGGGAGATGGCTACACCTTC. Translated: CASSRDIGGDGYTF.

The chain joins TRBV2 to TRBJ1-2; D is ambiguous. Between the trimmed V and J ends, which lost 7 bases and 4 bases, there was a span of 10 bases. The CDR3 contains 12 residues. Germline CDR1 is SNHLY and CDR2 is FYNNEI. Written as DNA, the CDR3 is TGTGCCAGCAAACTGAGCCTCTATGGCTACACCTTC. Its protein is CASKLSLYGYTF.

The chain recombines TRBV7-2 with TRBJ1-6; no firm D call. Germline CDR1 SGHTA, CDR2 FQGNSA. V lost 4 bases to trimming and J lost 11 bases, with 9 bases between them. The CDR3 covers 12 residues. CDR3: CASSWQSTPLHF. The CDR3 DNA reads as TGTGCCAGCAGCTGGCAGAGCACACCCCTCCACTTT.

The chain recombines TRBV2 with TRBJ2-5; D gene uncertain. Trimming shortened V by 6 bases and J by 4 bases, and 9 bases separated the two germline ends. Germline CDR1 SNHLY, CDR2 FYNNEI. This CDR3 region has 12 residues. For the CDR3, the DNA is TGTGCCAGCAGACAGAACCGAGAGACCCAGTACTTC. Its translation: CASRQNRETQYF.

The chain recombines TRBV11-2 with TRBJ2-2; no clear D gene. The CDR3 has 13 residues. V lost 0 bases and J 5 bases, leaving 4 bases between the germline ends. Germline values: CDR1 SGHAT, CDR2 FQNNGV. CDR3 in amino acids: CASSLEGTGELFF. CDR3 DNA sequence: TGTGCCAGCAGCTTAGAGGGTACCGGGGAGCTGTTTTTT.

The rearrangement links TRBV21-1 to TRBJ2-5; TRBD2 is taken as the D call from the table, unchecked against the DNA. TRBV21-1 is marked as a pseudogene. This CDR3 spans 17 amino acids. The CDR3 DNA is TGTGCCAGCAGACTCCACGCGCCCCTTCTTCCCCAAGAGACCCAGTACTTC. It encodes CASRLHAPLLPQETQYF.

This clone came up a few times. The rearrangement uses TRBV4-3 and TRBJ2-5; 13 nucleotides agree with TRBD2. The CDR3 contains 17 residues. CDR1 and CDR2 from the germline V gene are LGHNA and YSLEER. V dropped 2 bases and J dropped 1; count of bases not matched to a gene: 4. DNA for the CDR3: TGCGCCAGCAGCCAAAAGGGACTAGCGGGGTTCCAAGAGACCCAGTACTTC. This sequence encodes CASSQKGLAGFQETQYF.

The chain has TRBV14 and TRBJ1-6, with 7 bases identical to TRBD1. This CDR3 region has 15 residues. Germline V gene sequence: CDR1 SGHDN, CDR2 FVKESK. The trim removed 0 bases at V and 11 bases at J, leaving 7 bases unmatched. The CDR3 spells CASSQDSGRGPPLHF. DNA of the CDR3: TGTGCCAGCAGCCAAGATAGCGGGAGGGGGCCACCCCTCCACTTT.

This clone was recorded only once. The gene calls are TRBV19 and TRBJ2-2, with 7 bases lining up with TRBD1. V shed 4 bases, J shed 6 bases, and the junction held 2 bases outside the gene matches. The CDR3 is 13 residues long. The germline V gene has CDR1 LNHDA and CDR2 SQIVND (reference sequence). CDR3 bases: TGTGCCAGTAGTAATACAGGGGCCGGGGAGCTGTTTTTT. Amino acid sequence: CASSNTGAGELFF.

The V call is TRBV3-1 (or the pseudogene TRBV3-2), the J call TRBJ1-2; D is ambiguous. The CDR3 has 14 amino acids. From germline, CDR1 is LGHDT and CDR2 YNNKEL (reference sequence). Trimming left V 1 base short and J 5 bases short, with 11 bases between. The CDR3 reads CASSQGPSGYGYTF. The DNA for the CDR3 is TGTGCCAGCAGCCAAGGGCCTTCGGGATATGGCTACACCTTC.

The chain carries TRBV4-1 and TRBJ1-5; D perhaps matches TRBD1 (5 bases). Deletions cut 0 bases from V and 6 bases from J, with 12 bases between. Germline V CDR1 and CDR2: MGHRA, YSYEKL. The CDR3 is made up of 15 amino acids. CDR3 in amino acids: CASSQDPFGGQPQHF. DNA for the CDR3: TGCGCCAGCAGCCAAGACCCCTTCGGGGGTCAGCCCCAGCATTTT.

CDR3: CASKFRPGTPDTQYF. CDR3 nucleotide sequence: TGTGCCAGCAAATTCCGCCCAGGGACCCCAGATACGCAGTATTTT. This sequence joins TRBV5-6 and TRBJ2-3, with D perhaps given as TRBD1 or TRBD2 (5 bases each). This CDR3 contains 15 residues. Germline lookup yields CDR1 SGHDT and CDR2 YYEEEE. Trimming removed 6 bases from V and 4 bases from J, with 18 bases in between.

The gene calls are TRBV18 and TRBJ1-4; the match to TRBD1 covers 9 bases. This CDR3 has 16 amino acids. Germline V gene lookup returns CDR1 KGHSH and CDR2 LQKENI. J lost 6 bases, V lost 3 bases, and 8 bases had no gene match. The CDR3 here is CASSPMEGQGYEKLFF. CDR3 DNA sequence: TGTGCCAGCTCACCTATGGAGGGACAGGGATATGAAAAACTGTTTTTT.

J is TRBJ1-6 and V is TRBV19; 10 bases are shared with TRBD1. The germline V gene encodes CDR1 LNHDA and CDR2 SQIVND (reference sequence). V was pared by 5 bases and J by 8 bases, with 6 bases of the junction left unmatched. This CDR3 region has 15 residues. The CDR3 DNA reads as TGTGCCAGTAGTCTACGACAGGGGGCAGATTCACCCCTCCACTTT. It codes for CASSLRQGADSPLHF.

This rearrangement joins TRBV25-1 to TRBJ1-3, with TRBD1 identical over 8 bases. The CDR3 totals 15 residues. The V gene's germline CDR1 is MGHDK and CDR2 SYGVNS. J lost 6 bases, V lost 5 bases, and 9 bases had no gene match. CDR3 region: CASSQGLQGENTIYF. Here the CDR3 DNA reads TGTGCCAGCAGTCAAGGGTTACAGGGGGAAAACACCATATATTTT.

V is TRBV24-1 and J is TRBJ1-2; 7 nucleotides align to TRBD1. Losses at the gene ends were 3 bases for V and 7 bases for J; bases not matched to a gene: 10. The length of the CDR3 is 15 residues. Germline V gene data show CDR1 as KGHDR and CDR2 as SFDVKD. The CDR3 loop reads CATSDPSQGIRGYTF. Here the CDR3 DNA reads TGTGCCACCAGTGATCCTTCACAGGGGATACGTGGCTACACCTTC.

This clone has just a few counts. V gene TRBV18 combines with J gene TRBJ2-3; 12 positions match TRBD1. Germline-derived CDR1 and CDR2 are KGHSH and LQKENI. The CDR3 covers 15 residues. Trimming removed 3 bases from V and 4 bases from J; junction bases left unmatched: 2. DNA for the CDR3: TGTGCCAGCTCACCGGGACAGGGGGCGGCAGATACGCAGTATTTT. This encodes CASSPGQGAADTQYF.

This clone was seen only a few times. The chain uses TRBV4-1 and TRBJ1-1, with D hard to call. In germline, CDR1 is MGHRA, CDR2 YSYEKL. Trimming pared 4 bases from V and 1 base from J, leaving 19 bases between. The CDR3 runs 17 residues. This CDR3 reads CASSRGPLRTSNTEAFF. CDR3 in DNA: TGCGCCAGCAGCCGAGGTCCCTTGAGGACCTCGAACACTGAAGCTTTCTTT.

The chain couples TRBV30 to TRBJ1-5; D is perhaps TRBD1 (5 bases). The CDR3 spans 13 residues. V was shortened by 5 bases and J by 2 bases, with 10 bases between the two germline ends. CDR1 and CDR2 (germline): GTSNPN, SVGIG (reference sequence). CDR3 sequence (DNA): TGTGCCTGGCAGTCACAGGGCAATCAGCCCCAGCATTTT. This translates into CAWQSQGNQPQHF.

CDR3 loop: CASQGQSNQPQHF. Written as DNA, the CDR3 is TGTGCCAGCCAGGGACAGAGCAATCAGCCCCAGCATTTT. V and J are TRBV12-3 or TRBV12-4 and TRBJ1-5, with 7 nucleotides matching TRBD1. The CDR3 is 13 residues long. The V and J ends lost 8 bases and 1 base, in that order; junction bases with no gene match: 2.